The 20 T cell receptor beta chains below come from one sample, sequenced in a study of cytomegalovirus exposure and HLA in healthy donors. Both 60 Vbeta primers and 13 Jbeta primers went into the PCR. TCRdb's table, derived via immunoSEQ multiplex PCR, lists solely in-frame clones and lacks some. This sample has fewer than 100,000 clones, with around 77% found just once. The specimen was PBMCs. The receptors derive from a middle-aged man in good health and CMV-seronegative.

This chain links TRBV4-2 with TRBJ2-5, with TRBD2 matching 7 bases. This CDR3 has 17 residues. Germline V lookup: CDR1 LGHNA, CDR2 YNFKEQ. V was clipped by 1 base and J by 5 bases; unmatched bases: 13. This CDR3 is CASSQGESSGAAETQYF. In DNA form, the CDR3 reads TGTGCCAGCAGCCAAGGGGAATCAAGCGGGGCCGCGGAGACCCAGTACTTC.

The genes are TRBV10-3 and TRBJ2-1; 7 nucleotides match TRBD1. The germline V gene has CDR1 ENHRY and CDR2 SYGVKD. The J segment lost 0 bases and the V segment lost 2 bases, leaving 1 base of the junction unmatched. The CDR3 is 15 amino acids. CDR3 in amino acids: CAISERQGSYNEQFF. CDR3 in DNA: TGTGCCATCAGTGAGAGACAGGGCTCCTACAATGAGCAGTTCTTC.

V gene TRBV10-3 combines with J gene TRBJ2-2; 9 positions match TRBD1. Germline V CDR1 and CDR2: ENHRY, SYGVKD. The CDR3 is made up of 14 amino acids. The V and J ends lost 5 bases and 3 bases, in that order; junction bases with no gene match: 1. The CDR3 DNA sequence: TGTGCCATCAGTCGGGACAGGGACACCGGGGAGCTGTTTTTT. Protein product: CAISRDRDTGELFF.

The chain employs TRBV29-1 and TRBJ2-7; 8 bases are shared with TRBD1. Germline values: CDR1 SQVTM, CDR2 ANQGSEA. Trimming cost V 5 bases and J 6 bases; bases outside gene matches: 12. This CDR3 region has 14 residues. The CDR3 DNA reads TGCAGCGTTCAGTATTGGACAGGGAGTGGCGAGCAGTACTTC. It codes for CSVQYWTGSGEQYF.

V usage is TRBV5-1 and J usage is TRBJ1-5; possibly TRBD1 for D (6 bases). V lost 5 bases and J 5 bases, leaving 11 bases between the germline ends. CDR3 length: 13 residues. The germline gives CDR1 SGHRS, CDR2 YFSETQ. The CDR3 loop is CASSEDSHQPQHF. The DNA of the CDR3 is TGCGCCAGCAGTGAGGACAGTCATCAGCCCCAGCATTTT.

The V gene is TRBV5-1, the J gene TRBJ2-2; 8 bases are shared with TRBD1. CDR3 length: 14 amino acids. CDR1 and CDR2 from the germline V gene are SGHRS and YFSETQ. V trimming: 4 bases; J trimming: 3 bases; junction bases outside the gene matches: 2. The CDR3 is CASSPTGDTGELFF. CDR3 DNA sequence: TGCGCCAGCAGCCCGACAGGGGACACCGGGGAGCTGTTTTTT.

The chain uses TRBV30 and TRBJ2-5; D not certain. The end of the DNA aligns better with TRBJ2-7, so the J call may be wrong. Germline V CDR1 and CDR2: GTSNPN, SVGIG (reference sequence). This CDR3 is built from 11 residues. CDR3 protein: CAWSGNYEQYF. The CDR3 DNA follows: TGTGCCTGGAGTGGAAACTACGAGCAGTACTTC.

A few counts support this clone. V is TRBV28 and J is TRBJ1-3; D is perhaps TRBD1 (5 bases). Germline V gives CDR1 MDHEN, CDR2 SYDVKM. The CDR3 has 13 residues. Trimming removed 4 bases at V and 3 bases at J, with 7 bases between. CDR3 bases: TGTGCCAGCAGTTGGGGCAATGGAAACACCATATATTTT. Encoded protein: CASSWGNGNTIYF.

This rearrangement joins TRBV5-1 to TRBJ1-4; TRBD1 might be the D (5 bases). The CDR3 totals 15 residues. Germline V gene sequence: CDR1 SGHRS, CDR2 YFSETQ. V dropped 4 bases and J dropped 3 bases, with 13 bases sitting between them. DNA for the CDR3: TGCGCCAGCAGCGTCAGGGATGCGGCTAATGAAAAACTGTTTTTT. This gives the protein CASSVRDAANEKLFF.

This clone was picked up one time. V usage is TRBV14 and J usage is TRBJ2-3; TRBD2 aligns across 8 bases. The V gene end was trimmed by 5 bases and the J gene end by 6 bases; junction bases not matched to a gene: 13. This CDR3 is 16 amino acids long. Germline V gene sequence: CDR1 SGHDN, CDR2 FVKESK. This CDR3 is CASSYKGLAGFDTQYF. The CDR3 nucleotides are TGTGCCAGCAGCTACAAAGGACTAGCTGGGTTCGATACGCAGTATTTT.

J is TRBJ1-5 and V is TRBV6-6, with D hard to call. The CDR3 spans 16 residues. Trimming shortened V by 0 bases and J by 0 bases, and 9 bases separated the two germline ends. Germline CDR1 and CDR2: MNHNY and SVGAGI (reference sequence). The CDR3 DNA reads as TGTGCCAGCAGTTACTCTGGAGGATATAGCAATCAGCCCCAGCATTTT. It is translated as CASSYSGGYSNQPQHF.

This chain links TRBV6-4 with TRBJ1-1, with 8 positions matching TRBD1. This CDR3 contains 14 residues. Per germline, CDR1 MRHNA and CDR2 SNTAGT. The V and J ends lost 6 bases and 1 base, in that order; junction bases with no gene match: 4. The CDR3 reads CASRIDRGNTEAFF. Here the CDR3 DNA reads TGTGCCAGCAGGATTGACAGGGGGAACACTGAAGCTTTCTTT.

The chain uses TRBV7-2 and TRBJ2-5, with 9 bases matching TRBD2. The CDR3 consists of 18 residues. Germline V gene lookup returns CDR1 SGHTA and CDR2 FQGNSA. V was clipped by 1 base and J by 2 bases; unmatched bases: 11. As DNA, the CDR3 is TGTGCCAGCAGCTTAGTCCCGGTGGTTAGCGGGGGACAAGAGACCCAGTACTTC. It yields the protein CASSLVPVVSGGQETQYF.

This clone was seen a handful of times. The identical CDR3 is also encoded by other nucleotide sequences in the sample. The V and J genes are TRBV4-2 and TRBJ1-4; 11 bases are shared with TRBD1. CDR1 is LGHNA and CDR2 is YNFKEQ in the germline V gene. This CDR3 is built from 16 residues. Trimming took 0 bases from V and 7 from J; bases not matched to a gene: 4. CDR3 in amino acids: CASSQDSGTGGEKLFF. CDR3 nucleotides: TGTGCCAGCAGCCAAGATAGTGGGACAGGGGGTGAAAAACTGTTTTTT.

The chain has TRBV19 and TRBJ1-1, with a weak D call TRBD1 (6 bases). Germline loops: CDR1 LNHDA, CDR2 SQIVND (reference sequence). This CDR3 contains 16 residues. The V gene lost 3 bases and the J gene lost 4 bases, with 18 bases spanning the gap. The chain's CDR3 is CASSIGQMMRGTEAFF. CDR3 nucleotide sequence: TGTGCCAGTAGTATCGGACAGATGATGAGGGGCACTGAAGCTTTCTTT.

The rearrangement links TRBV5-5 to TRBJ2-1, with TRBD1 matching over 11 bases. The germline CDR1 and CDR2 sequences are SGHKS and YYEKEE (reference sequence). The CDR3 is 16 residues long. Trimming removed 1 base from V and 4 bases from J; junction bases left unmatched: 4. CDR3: CASSLWTGGEYNEQFF. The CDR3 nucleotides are TGTGCCAGCAGCTTGTGGACAGGGGGCGAATACAATGAGCAGTTCTTC.

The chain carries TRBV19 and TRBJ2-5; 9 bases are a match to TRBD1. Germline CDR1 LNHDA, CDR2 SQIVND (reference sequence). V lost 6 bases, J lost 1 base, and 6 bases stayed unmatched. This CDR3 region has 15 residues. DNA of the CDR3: TGTGCCAGTAGCCCCGGGACAGGGTTCCAAGAGACCCAGTACTTC. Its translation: CASSPGTGFQETQYF.

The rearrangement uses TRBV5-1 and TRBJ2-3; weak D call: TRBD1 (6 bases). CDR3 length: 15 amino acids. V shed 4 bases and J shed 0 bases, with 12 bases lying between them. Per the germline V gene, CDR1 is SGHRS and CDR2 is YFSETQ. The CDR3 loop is CASSAGTPSTDTQYF. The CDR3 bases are TGCGCCAGCAGCGCCGGGACACCAAGCACAGATACGCAGTATTTT.

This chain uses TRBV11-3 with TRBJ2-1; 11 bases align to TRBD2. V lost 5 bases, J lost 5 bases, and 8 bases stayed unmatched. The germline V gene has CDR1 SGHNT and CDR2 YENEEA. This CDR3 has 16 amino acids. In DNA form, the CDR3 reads TGTGCCAGCAGCCTCGGACTAGCGGGTCCAAACAATGAGCAGTTCTTC. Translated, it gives CASSLGLAGPNNEQFF.

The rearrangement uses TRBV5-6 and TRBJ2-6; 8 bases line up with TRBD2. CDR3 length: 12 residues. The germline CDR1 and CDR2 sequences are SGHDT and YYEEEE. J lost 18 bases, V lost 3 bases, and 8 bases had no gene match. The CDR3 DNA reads TGTGCCAGCAGCTCCGGGAGGGGGGTTCCGACTTTC. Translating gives CASSSGRGVPTF. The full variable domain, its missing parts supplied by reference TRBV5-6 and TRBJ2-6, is DAGVTQSPTHLIKTRGQQVTLRCSPKSGHDTVSWYQQALGQGPQFIFQYYEEEERQRGNFPDRFSGHQFPNYSSELNVNALLLGDSALYLCASSSGRGVPTFGAGSRLTVL.